These T cell receptor beta chains were read from a single sample in a study of technical replicates of blood from a handful of donors. Some clones are missing from TCRdb's copy, which holds only in-frame ones; the method was immunoSEQ multiplex PCR. The table records tens of thousands of clones, approximately 94% of them present only once. Sequenced: T cells isolated from PBMCs. The receptor source for this set is a human donor in good health. The CDR3 runs from the conserved cysteine through the conserved F or W. The order of the fields is J gene, D gene, clone size, V gene, CDR3 DNA, CDR3 protein. A D gene is named only where the DNA matches it firmly. Clone size is shown for a subset of rows, as once, few, many or a class of expanded clone.

TRBJ2-3 | TRBD2 | - | TRBV11-3 | TGTGCCAGCAGCGCACTTAGCGGGAGCACAGATACGCAGTATTTT | CASSALSGSTDTQYF
TRBJ2-5 | TRBD2 | - | TRBV9 | TGTGCCAGCAGCGTAGCTCACGGGGGGCAAGAGACCCAGTACTTC | CASSVAHGGQETQYF
TRBJ2-7 | TRBD2 | - | TRBV6-5 | TGTGCCAGCAGTTTAGGAGCGGGAGGCTACGAGCAGTACTTC | CASSLGAGGYEQYF
TRBJ1-5 | TRBD1 | - | TRBV5-1 | TGCGCCAGCAGCTTACAGGGGGCTAACAATCAGCCCCAGCATTTT | CASSLQGANNQPQHF
TRBJ2-1 | TRBD2 | once | TRBV10-3 | TGTGCCATCAGTGACCGTCCGGGACTAGCGGGAGGGGGTGAGCAGTTCTTC | CAISDRPGLAGGGEQFF
TRBJ1-1 | - | - | TRBV5-4 | TGTGCCAGCAGCCTCCCTCTTTCTGCGGCGAACACTGAAGCTTTCTTT | CASSLPLSAANTEAFF
TRBJ1-1 | - | - | TRBV6-6 | TGTGCCAGCAGTTACGGCGGAGACACTGAAGCTTTCTTT | CASSYGGDTEAFF
TRBJ1-2 | - | - | TRBV25-1 | TGTGCCAGCACCGAGGACAGTTATGGCTACACCTTC | CASTEDSYGYTF
TRBJ1-1 | - | - | TRBV11-3 | TGTGCCAGCAGTTACCAGGTGGGGGCAGGAAACACTGAAGCTTTCTTT | CASSYQVGAGNTEAFF
TRBJ2-2 | TRBD2 | - | TRBV15 | TGTGCCACCAGCAGAGATAGGGGTGCGGGAGGCGGGACCGGGGAGCTGTTTTTT | CATSRDRGAGGGTGELFF
TRBJ1-2 | - | - | TRBV4-1 | TGCGCCAGCGAGGGAGGCTATGGCTACACCTTC | CASEGGYGYTF
TRBJ2-3 | - | - | TRBV5-1 | TGCGCCAGCAGCTTGTTCCTCCCCACAGATACGCAGTATTTT | CASSLFLPTDTQYF
TRBJ2-7 | TRBD2 | few | TRBV7-2 | TGTGCCAGCAGCTTAGGGGGGACTAGCGCCTACGAGCAGTACTTC | CASSLGGTSAYEQYF
TRBJ1-1 | - | - | TRBV2 | TGTGCCAGCAGAGGGGATTCGAACACTGAAGCTTTCTTT | CASRGDSNTEAFF
TRBJ1-5 | - | - | TRBV6-5 | TGTGCCAGCAGTTACTCGGGAGTAGAGCCCCAGCATTTT | CASSYSGVEPQHF
TRBJ2-5 | TRBD2 | - | TRBV18 | TGTGCCAGCTCACCGACTTCGGGACTAGCGGACCAAGAGACCCAGTACTTC | CASSPTSGLADQETQYF
TRBJ1-5 | - | - | TRBV30 | TGTGCCTGGAGTGTAGGACAACAGAATCAGCCCCAGCATTTT | CAWSVGQQNQPQHF
TRBJ1-5 | TRBD1 | - | TRBV6-6 | TGTGCCAGCAGAAAAGGGGGCGCGAGCAATCAGCCCCAGCATTTT | CASRKGGASNQPQHF
TRBJ1-1 | - | - | TRBV5-5 | TGTGCCGTTAGCTCGCTCATGAACACTGAAGCTTTCTTT | CAVSSLMNTEAFF
TRBJ1-1 | TRBD1 | - | TRBV7-3 | TGTGCCAGCAGCTCCAAGGACAGGGGGCTAACTGAAGCTTTCTTT | CASSSKDRGLTEAFF
TRBJ1-1 | - | once | TRBV7-9 | TGTGCCAGCAGCTTGACAGCTCCCCCCTACGAGGAATTCTTT | CASSLTAPPYEEFF
TRBJ1-3 | - | - | TRBV10-3 | TGTGCCATCAGGTCGGGACTCGGAGGTGGAAACACCATATATTTT | CAIRSGLGGGNTIYF